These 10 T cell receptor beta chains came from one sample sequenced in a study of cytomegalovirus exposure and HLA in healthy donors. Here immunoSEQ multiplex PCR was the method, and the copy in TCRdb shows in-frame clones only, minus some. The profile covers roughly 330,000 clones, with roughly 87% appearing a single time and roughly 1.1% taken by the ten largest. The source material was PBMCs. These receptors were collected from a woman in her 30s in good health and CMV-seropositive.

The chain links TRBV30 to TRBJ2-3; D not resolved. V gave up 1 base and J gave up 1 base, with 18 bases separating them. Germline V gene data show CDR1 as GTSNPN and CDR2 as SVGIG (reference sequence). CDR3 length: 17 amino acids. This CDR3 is CAWSGLGSANGTDTQYF. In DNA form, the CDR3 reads TGTGCCTGGAGTGGTTTGGGATCCGCAAACGGCACAGATACGCAGTATTTT.

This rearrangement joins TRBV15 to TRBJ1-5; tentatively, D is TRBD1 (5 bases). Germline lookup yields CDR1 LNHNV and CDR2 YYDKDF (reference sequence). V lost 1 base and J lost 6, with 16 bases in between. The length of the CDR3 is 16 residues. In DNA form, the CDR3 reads TGTGCCACCAGCAGAGTGAGAGGGGAAGGGAGTCAGCCCCAGCATTTT. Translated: CATSRVRGEGSQPQHF. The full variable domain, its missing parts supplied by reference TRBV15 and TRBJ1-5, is DAMVIQNPRYQVTQFGKPVTLSCSQTLNHNVMYWYQQKSSQAPKLLFHYYDKDFNNEADTPDNFQSRRPNTSFCFLDIRSPGLGDTAMYLCATSRVRGEGSQPQHFGDGTRLSIL.

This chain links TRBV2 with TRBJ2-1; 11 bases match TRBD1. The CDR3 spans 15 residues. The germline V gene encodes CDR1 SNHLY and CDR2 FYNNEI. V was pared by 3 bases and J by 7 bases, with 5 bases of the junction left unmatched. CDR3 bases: TGTGCCAGCAGTGAGATGGACAGGGGGCGGAATGAGCAGTTCTTC. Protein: CASSEMDRGRNEQFF.

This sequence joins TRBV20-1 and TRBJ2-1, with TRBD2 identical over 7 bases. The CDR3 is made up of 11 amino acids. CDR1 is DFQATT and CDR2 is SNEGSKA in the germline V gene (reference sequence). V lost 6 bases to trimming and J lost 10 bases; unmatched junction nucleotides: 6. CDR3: CSAGNGREQFF. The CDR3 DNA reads TGCAGTGCGGGAAACGGGAGGGAGCAGTTCTTC.

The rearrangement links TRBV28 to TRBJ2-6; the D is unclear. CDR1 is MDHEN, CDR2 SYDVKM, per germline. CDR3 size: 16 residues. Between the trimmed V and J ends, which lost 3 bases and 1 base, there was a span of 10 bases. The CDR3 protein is CASSFVSVSGANVLTF. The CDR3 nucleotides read TGTGCCAGCAGTTTCGTATCCGTTTCTGGGGCCAACGTCCTGACTTTC. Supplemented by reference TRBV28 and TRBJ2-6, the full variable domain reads DVKVTQSSRYLVKRTGEKVFLECVQDMDHENMFWYRQDPGLGLRLIYFSYDVKMKEKGDIPEGYSVSREKKERFSLILESASTNQTSMYLCASSFVSVSGANVLTFGAGSRLTVL.

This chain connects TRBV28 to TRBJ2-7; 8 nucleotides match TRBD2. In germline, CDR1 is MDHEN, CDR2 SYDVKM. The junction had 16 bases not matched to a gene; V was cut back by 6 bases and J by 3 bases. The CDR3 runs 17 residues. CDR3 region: CASSLLGRGGGIYEQYF. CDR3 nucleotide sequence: TGTGCCAGCAGCCTACTGGGTCGGGGGGGCGGCATCTACGAGCAGTACTTC.

CDR3 in amino acids: CASSARTVGELFF. CDR3 DNA sequence: TGTGCCAGCAGTGCCAGGACAGTAGGGGAGCTGTTTTTT. The chain employs TRBV2 and TRBJ2-2; D is possibly TRBD1 (6 bases). This CDR3 contains 13 residues. Germline values: CDR1 SNHLY, CDR2 FYNNEI. V was shortened by 4 bases and J by 8 bases, with 11 bases between the two germline ends.

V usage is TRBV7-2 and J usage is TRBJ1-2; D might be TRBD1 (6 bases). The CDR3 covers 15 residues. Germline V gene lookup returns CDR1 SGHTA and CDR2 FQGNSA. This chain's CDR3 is CVSSIGPGGAYGYTF. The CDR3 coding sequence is TGTGTGAGCAGTATAGGTCCGGGGGGCGCCTATGGCTACACCTTC.

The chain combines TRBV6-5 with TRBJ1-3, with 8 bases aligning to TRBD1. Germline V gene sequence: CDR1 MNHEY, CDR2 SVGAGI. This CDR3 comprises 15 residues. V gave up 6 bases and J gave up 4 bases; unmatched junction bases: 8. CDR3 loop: CASSLTGEAGNTIYF. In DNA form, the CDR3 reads TGTGCCAGCAGCTTGACAGGGGAAGCCGGAAACACCATATATTTT.

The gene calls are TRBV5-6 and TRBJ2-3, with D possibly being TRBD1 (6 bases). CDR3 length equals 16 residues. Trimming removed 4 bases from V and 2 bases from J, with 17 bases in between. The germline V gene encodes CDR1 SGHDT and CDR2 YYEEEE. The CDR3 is CASSVPQGADTDTQYF. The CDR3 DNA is TGTGCCAGCAGCGTTCCACAGGGCGCGGACACAGATACGCAGTATTTT. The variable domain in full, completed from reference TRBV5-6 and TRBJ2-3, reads DAGVTQSPTHLIKTRGQQVTLRCSPKSGHDTVSWYQQALGQGPQFIFQYYEEEERQRGNFPDRFSGHQFPNYSSELNVNALLLGDSALYLCASSVPQGADTDTQYFGPGTRLTVL.